This TCR beta chain was identified in a study of blood T cell repertoires in COVID-19. Enrolled during active infection, Seattle patients were then followed longitudinally. This table comes from immunoSEQ multiplex PCR, and its TCRdb copy is limited to in-frame clones, with some not included. The sample records 200,000 to 300,000 clones, roughly 86% being singletons. Sample: peripheral blood. The TCR originated in a woman aged 80 or over with COVID-19, enrolled during active disease.

CDR3 in DNA: TGTGCTAGTGGTTTAGGGGGGAACACTGAAGCTTTCTTT. It specifies CASGLGGNTEAFF. This chain connects TRBV12-5 to TRBJ1-1, with a possible D match to TRBD1 (6 bases). There are 13 residues in the CDR3. Per the germline V gene, CDR1 is LGHNT and CDR2 is FRNRAP. Trimming shortened V by 3 bases and J by 1 base, and 6 bases separated the two germline ends.